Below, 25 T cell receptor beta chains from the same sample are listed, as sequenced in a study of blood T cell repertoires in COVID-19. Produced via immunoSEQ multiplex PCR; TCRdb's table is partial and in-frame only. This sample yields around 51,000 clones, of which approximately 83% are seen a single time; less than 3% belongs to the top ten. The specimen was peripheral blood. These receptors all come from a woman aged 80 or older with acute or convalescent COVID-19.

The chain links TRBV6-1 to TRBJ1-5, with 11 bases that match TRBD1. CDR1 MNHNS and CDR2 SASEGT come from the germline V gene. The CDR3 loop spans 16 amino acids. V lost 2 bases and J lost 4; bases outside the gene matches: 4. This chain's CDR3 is CASSELGTGGNQPQHF. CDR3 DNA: TGTGCCAGCAGTGAATTAGGGACAGGGGGAAATCAGCCCCAGCATTTT.

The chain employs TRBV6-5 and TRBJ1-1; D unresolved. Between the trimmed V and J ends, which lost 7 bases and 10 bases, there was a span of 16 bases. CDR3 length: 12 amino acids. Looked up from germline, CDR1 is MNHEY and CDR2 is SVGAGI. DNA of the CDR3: TGTGCCAGCATGAACACGAGGGAATCAGCTTTCTTT. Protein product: CASMNTRESAFF.

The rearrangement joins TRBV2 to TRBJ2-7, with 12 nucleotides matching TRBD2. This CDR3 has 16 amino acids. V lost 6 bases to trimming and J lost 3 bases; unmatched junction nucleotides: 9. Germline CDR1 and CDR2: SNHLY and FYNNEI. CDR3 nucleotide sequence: TGTGCCAGCAGACCATTTCGGACTAGCGGGAACTACGAGCAGTACTTC. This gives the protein CASRPFRTSGNYEQYF.

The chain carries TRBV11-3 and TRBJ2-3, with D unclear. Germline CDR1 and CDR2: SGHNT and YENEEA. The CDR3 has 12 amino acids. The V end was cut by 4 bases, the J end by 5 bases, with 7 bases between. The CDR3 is CASSSGGDTQYF. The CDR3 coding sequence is TGTGCCAGCAGCTCAGGTGGAGATACGCAGTATTTT.

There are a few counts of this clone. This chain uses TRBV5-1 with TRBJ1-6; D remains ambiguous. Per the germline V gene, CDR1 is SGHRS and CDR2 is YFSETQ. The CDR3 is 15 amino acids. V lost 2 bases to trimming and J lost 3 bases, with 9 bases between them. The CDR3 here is CASSFEAVYNSPLHF. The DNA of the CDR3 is TGCGCCAGCAGCTTCGAGGCGGTCTATAATTCACCCCTCCACTTT. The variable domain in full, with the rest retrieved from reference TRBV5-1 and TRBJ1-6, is KAGVTQTPRYLIKTRGQQVTLSCSPISGHRSVSWYQQTPGQGLQFLFEYFSETQRNKGNFPGRFSGRQFSNSRSEMNVSTLELGDSALYLCASSFEAVYNSPLHFGNGTRLTVT.

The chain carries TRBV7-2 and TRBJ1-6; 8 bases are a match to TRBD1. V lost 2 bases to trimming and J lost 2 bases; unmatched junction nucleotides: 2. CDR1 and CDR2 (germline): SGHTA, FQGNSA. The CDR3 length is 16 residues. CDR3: CASSLRTGPYNSPLHF. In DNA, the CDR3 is TGTGCCAGCAGCTTAAGGACAGGGCCCTATAATTCACCCCTCCACTTT.

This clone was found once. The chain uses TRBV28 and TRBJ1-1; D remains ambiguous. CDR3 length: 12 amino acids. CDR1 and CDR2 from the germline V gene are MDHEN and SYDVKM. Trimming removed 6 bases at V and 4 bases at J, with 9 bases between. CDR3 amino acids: CASSDTVTEAFF. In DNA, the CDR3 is TGTGCCAGCAGCGACACGGTCACTGAAGCTTTCTTT.

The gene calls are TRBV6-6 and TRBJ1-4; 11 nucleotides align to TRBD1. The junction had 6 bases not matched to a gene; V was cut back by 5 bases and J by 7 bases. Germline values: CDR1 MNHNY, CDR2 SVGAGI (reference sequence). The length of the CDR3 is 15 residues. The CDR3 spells CASSHRDRGGEKLFF. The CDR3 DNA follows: TGTGCCAGCAGTCACCGGGACAGGGGGGGTGAAAAACTGTTTTTT.

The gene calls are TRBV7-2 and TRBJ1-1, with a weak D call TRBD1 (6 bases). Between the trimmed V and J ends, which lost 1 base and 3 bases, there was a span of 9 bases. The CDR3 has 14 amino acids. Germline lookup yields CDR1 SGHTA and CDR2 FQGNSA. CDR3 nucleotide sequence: TGTGCCAGCAGCTTAGGGACAGTATACACTGAAGCTTTCTTT. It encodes CASSLGTVYTEAFF.

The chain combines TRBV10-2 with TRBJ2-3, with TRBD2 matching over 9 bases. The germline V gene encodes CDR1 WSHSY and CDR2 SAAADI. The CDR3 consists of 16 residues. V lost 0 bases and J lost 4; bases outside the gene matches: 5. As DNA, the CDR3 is TGCGCCAGCAGTGAGTCGGGGCGGGGGGGCCCAGATACGCAGTATTTT. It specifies CASSESGRGGPDTQYF.

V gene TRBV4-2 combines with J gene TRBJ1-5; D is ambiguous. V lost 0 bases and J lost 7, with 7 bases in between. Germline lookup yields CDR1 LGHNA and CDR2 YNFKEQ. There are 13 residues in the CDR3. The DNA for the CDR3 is TGTGCCAGCAGCCAAGAGAGTGAACAGCCCCAGCATTTT. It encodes CASSQESEQPQHF.

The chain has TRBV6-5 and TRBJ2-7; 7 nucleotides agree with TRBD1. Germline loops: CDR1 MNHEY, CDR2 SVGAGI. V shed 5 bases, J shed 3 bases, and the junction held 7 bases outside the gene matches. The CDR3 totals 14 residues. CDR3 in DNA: TGTGCCAGCAGTCGCTCGACAGGGTTCTACGAGCAGTACTTC. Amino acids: CASSRSTGFYEQYF.

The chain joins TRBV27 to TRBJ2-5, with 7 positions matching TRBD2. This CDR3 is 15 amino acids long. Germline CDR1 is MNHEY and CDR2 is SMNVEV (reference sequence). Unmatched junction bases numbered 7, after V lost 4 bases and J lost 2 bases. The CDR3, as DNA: TGTGCCAGCAGTTCCACCCTAGCGGTTCAAGAGACCCAGTACTTC. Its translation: CASSSTLAVQETQYF.

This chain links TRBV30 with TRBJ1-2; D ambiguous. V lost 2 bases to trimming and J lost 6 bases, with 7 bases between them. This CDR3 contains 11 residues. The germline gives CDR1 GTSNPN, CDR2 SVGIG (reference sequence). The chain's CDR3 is CAWSSGNGYTF. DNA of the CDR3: TGTGCCTGGAGTAGTGGCAATGGCTACACCTTC.

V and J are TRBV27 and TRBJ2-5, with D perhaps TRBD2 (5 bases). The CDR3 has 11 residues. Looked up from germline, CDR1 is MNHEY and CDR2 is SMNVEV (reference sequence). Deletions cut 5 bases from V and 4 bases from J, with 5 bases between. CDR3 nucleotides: TGTGCCAGCAGTGCGGGAGAGACCCAGTACTTC. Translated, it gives CASSAGETQYF.

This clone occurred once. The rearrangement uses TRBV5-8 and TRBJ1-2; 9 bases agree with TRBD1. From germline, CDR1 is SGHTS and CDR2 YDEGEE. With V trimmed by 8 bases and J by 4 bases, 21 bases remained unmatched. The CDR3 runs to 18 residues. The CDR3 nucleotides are TGTGCCAGTTTAAATGGTCCCGGGACAGGGTCCCCGTCCTATGGCTACACCTTC. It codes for CASLNGPGTGSPSYGYTF.

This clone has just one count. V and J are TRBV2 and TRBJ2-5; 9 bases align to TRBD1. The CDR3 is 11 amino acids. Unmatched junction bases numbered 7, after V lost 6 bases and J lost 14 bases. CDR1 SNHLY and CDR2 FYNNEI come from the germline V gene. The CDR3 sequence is CASSFRDRAYF. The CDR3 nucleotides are TGTGCCAGCAGCTTTCGGGACAGGGCCTACTTC.

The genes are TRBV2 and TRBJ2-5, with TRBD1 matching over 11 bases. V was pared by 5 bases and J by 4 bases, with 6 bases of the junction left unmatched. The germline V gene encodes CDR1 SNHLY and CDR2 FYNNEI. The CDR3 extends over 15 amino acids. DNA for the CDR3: TGTGCCAGCAGTCCCGGGACAGGGGGGCGAGAGACCCAGTACTTC. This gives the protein CASSPGTGGRETQYF.

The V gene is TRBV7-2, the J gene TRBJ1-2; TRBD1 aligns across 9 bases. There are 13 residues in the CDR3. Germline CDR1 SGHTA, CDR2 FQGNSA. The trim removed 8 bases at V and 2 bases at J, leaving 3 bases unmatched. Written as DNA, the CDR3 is TGTGCCAGCGGGACAGGGATGAACTATGGCTACACCTTC. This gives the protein CASGTGMNYGYTF. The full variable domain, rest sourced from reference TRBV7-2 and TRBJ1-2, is GAGVSQSPSNKVTEKGKDVELRCDPISGHTALYWYRQSLGQGLEFLIYFQGNSAPDKSGLPSDRFSAERTGGSVSTLTIQRTQQEDSAVYLCASGTGMNYGYTFGSGTRLTVV.

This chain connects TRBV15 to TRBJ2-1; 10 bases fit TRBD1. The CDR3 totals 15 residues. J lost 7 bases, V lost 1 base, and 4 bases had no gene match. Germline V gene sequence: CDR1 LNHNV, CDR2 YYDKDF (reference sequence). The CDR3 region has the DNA TGTGCCACCAGCAGAGGTGGACAGGGGGGGAATGAGCAGTTCTTC. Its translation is CATSRGGQGGNEQFF.

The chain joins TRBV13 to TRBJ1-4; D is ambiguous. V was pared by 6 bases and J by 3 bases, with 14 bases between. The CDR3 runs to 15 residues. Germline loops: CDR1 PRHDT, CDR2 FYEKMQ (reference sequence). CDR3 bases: TGTGCCAGCAGTCGGAACAGCAACCCTAATGAAAAACTGTTTTTT. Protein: CASSRNSNPNEKLFF. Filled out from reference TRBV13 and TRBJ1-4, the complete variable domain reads AAGVIQSPRHLIKEKRETATLKCYPIPRHDTVYWYQQGPGQDPQFLISFYEKMQSDKGSIPDRFSAQQFSDYHSELNMSSLELGDSALYFCASSRNSNPNEKLFFGSGTQLSVL.

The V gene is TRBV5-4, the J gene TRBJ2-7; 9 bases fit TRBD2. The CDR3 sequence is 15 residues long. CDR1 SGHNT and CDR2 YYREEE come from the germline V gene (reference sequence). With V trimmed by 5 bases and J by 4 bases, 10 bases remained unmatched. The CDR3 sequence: CASSSQGREGYEQYF. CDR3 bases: TGTGCCAGCAGTTCACAGGGGCGGGAGGGTTACGAGCAGTACTTC.

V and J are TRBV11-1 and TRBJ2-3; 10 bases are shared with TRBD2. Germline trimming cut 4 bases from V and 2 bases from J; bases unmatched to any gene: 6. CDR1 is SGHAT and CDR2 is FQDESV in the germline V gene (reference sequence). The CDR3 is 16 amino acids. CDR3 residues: CASSSRTSGLTDTQYF. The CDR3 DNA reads TGTGCCAGCAGCTCCCGGACTAGCGGACTCACAGATACGCAGTATTTT.

CDR3 bases: TGCGCCAGCAGTACCAGGGGAGAGACCCAGTACTTC. This codes for CASSTRGETQYF. The V and J genes are TRBV23-1 and TRBJ2-5, with D possibly TRBD1 on 6 matching bases. TRBV23-1 falls under the ORF class, with uncertain function. V was clipped by 5 bases and J by 4 bases, with 8 bases between them. The CDR3 is 12 residues long.

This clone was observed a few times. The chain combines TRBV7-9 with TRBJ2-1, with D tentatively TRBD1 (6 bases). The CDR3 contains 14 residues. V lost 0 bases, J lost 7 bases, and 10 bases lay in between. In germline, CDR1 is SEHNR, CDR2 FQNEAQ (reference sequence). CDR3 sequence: CASSLAGAPNEQFF. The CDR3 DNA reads TGTGCCAGCAGCTTAGCGGGGGCCCCTAATGAGCAGTTCTTC.